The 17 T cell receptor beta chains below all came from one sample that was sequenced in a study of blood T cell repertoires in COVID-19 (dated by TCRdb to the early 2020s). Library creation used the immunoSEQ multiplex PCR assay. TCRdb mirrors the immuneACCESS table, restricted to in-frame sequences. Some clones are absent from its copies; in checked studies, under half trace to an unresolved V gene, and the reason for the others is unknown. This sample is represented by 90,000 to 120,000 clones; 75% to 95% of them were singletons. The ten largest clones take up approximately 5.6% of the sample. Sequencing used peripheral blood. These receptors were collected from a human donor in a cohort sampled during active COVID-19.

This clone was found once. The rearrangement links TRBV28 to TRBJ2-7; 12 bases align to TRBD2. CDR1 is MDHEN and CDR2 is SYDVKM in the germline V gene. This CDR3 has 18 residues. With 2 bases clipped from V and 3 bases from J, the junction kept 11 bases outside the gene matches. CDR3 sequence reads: CASSLLAGGTVRDYEQYF. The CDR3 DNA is TGTGCCAGCAGTTTACTAGCGGGAGGGACAGTCCGGGACTACGAGCAGTACTTC.

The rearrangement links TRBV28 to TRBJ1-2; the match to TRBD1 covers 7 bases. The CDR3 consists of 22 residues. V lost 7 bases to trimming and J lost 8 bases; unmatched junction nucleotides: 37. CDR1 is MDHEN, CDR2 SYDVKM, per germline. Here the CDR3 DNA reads TGTGCCAGCAAGGTGGGCGTTGGTTCCAATTTAGCCACCGGGACAGCCCCGGGGGGCTACACCTTC. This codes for CASKVGVGSNLATGTAPGGYTF.

The CDR3, as DNA: TGTGCCAGTAGGGGGGCATGGGGAACTGAAGCTTTCTTT. Protein: CASRGAWGTEAFF. The chain joins TRBV19 to TRBJ1-1; D might be TRBD1 (6 bases). Trimming cost V 6 bases and J 5 bases, with 13 bases left between them. CDR1 and CDR2 from the germline V gene are LNHDA and SQIVND (reference sequence). The CDR3 covers 13 residues. Looking up the rest from reference TRBV19 and TRBJ1-1 gives the full variable domain: DGGITQSPKYLFRKEGQNVTLSCEQNLNHDAMYWYRQDPGQGLRLIYYSQIVNDFQKGDIAEGYSVSREKKESFPLTVTSAQKNPTAFYLCASRGAWGTEAFFGQGTRLTVV.

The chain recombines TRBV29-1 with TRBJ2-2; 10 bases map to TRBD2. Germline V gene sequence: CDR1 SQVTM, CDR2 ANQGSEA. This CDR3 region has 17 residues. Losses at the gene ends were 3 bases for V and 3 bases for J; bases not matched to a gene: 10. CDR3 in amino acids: CSVEETSGNIYTGELFF. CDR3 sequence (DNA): TGCAGCGTTGAGGAAACTAGCGGGAATATTTACACCGGGGAGCTGTTTTTT.

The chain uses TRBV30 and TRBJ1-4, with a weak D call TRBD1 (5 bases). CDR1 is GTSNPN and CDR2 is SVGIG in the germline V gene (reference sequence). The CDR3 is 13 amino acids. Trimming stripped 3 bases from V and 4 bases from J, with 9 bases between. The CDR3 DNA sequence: TGTGCCTGGAGCAGGGAACTTAATGAAAAACTGTTTTTT. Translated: CAWSRELNEKLFF.

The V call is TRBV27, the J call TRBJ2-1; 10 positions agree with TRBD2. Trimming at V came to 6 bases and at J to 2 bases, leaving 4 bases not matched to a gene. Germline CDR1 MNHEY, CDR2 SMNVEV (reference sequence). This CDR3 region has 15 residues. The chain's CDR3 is CASSPLAGAYNEQFF. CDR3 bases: TGTGCCAGCAGCCCCCTAGCGGGAGCCTACAATGAGCAGTTCTTC.

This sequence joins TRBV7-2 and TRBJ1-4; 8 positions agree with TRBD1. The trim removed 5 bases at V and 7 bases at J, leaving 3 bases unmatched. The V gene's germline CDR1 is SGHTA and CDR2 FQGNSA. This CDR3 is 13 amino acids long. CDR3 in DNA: TGTGCCAGCAGCGTCGACAGGGGTGAAAAACTGTTTTTT. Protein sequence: CASSVDRGEKLFF.

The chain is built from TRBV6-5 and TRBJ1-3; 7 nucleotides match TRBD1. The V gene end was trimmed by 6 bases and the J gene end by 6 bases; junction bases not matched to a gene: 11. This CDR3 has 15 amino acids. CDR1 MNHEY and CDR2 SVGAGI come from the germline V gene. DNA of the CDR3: TGTGCCAGCAGAACACGGGACAGCCAAAAAAACACCATATATTTT. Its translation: CASRTRDSQKNTIYF.

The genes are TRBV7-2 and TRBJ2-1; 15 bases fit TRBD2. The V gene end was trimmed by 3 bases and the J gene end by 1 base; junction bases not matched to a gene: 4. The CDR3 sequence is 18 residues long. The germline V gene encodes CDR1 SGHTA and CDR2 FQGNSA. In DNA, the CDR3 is TGTGCCAGCAGCTTCATGGGACTAGCGGGGGGTTCCTACAATGAGCAGTTCTTC. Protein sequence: CASSFMGLAGGSYNEQFF. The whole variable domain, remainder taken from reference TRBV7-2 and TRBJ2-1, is GAGVSQSPSNKVTEKGKDVELRCDPISGHTALYWYRQSLGQGLEFLIYFQGNSAPDKSGLPSDRFSAERTGGSVSTLTIQRTQQEDSAVYLCASSFMGLAGGSYNEQFFGPGTRLTVL.

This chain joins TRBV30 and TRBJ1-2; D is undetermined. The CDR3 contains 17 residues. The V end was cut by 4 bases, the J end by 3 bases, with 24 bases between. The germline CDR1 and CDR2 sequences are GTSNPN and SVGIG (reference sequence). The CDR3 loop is CAWIGASSAMLHYGYTF. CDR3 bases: TGTGCCTGGATAGGAGCATCCAGCGCTATGCTTCACTATGGCTACACCTTC.

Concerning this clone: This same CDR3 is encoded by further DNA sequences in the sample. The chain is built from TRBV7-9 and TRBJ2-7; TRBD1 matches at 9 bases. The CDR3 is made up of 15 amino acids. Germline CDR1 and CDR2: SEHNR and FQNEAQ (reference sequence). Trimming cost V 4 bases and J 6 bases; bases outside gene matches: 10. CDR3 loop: CASSYLDRGEGEQYF. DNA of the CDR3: TGTGCCAGCAGCTATCTGGACAGGGGAGAGGGCGAGCAGTACTTC.

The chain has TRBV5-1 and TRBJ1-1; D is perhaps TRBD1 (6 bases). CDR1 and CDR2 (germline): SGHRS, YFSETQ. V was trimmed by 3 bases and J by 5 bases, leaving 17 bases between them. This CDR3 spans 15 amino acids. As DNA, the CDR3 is TGCGCCAGCAGCTCCCCTCAGGGGAGGGGAACTGAAGCTTTCTTT. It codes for CASSSPQGRGTEAFF. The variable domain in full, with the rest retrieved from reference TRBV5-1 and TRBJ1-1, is KAGVTQTPRYLIKTRGQQVTLSCSPISGHRSVSWYQQTPGQGLQFLFEYFSETQRNKGNFPGRFSGRQFSNSRSEMNVSTLELGDSALYLCASSSPQGRGTEAFFGQGTRLTVV.

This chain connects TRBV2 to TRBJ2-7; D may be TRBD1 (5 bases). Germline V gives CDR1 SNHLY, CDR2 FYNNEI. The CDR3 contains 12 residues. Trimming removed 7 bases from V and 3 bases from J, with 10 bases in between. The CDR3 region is CASKTENYEQYF. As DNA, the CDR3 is TGTGCCAGCAAGACAGAAAACTACGAGCAGTACTTC.

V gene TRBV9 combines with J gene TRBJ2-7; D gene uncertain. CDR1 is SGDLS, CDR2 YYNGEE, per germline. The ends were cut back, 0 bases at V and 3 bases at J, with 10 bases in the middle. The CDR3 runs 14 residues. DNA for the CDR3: TGTGCCAGCAGCGTAGCTGGTCAGAACTACGAGCAGTACTTC. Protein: CASSVAGQNYEQYF.

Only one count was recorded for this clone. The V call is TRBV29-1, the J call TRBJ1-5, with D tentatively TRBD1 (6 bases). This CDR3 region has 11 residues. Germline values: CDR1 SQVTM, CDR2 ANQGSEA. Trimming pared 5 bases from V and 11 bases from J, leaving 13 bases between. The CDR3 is CSVTQGLTQHF. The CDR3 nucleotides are TGCAGCGTTACACAGGGTTTAACCCAGCATTTT.

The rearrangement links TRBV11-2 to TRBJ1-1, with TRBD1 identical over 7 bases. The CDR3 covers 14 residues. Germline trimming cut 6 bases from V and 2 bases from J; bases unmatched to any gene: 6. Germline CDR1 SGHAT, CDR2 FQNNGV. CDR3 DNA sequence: TGTGCCAGCAGTTACGACAGGGCAAACACTGAAGCTTTCTTT. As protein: CASSYDRANTEAFF.

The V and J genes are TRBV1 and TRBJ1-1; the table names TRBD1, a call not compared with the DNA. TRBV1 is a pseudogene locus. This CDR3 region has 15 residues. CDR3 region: CTSSQVSRENTEAFF. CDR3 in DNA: TGCACCAGCAGCCAAGTATCCAGGGAGAACACTGAAGCTTTCTTT.